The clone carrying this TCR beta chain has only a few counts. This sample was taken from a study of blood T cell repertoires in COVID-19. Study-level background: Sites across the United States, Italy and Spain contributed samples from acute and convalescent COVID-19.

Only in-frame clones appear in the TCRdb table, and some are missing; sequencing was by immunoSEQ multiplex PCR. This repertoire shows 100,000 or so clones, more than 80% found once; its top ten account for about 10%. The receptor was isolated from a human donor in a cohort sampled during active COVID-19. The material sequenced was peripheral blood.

The CDR3 region has the DNA TGTGCCTGGAGTGTATTTACACAGGGGCCTGGCTACACCTTC. The encoded protein is CAWSVFTQGPGYTF. The chain links TRBV30 to TRBJ1-2, with TRBD1 matching 7 bases. V lost 0 bases, J lost 7 bases, and 8 bases stayed unmatched. Looked up from germline, CDR1 is GTSNPN and CDR2 is SVGIG (reference sequence). The CDR3 is 14 residues long. Drawing the rest from reference TRBV30 and TRBJ1-2, the complete variable domain is SQTIHQWPATLVQPVGSPLSLECTVEGTSNPNLYWYRQAAGRGLQLLFYSVGIGQISSEVPQNLSASRPQDRQFILSSKKLLLSDSGFYLCAWSVFTQGPGYTFGSGTRLTVV.